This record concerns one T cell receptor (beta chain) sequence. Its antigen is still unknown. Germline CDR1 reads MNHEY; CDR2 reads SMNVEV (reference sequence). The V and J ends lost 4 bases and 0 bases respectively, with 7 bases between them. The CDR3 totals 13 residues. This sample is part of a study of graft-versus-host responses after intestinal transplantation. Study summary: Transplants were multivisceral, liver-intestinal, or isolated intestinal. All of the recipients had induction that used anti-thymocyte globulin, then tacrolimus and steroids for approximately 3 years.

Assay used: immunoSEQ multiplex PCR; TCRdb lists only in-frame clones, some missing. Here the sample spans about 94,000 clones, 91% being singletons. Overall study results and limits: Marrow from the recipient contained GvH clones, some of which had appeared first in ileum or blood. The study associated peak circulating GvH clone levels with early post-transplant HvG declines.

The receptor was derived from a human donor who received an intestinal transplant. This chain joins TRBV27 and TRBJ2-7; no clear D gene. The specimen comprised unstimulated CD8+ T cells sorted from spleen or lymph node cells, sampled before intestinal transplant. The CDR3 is CASSSTPSYEQYF. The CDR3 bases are TGTGCCAGCAGTTCGACACCCTCCTACGAGCAGTACTTC.